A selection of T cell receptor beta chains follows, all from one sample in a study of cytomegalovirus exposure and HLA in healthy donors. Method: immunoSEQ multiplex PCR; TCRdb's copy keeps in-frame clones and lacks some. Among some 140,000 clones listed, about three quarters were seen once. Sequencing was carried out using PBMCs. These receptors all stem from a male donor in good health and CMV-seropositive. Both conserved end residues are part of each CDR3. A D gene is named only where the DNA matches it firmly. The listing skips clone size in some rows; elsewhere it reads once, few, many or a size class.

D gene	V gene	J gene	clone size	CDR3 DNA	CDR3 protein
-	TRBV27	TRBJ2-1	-	TGTGCCAGCAGTCTTGGAGCGGACGTAAGCTCCTACAATGAGCAGTTCTTC	CASSLGADVSSYNEQFF
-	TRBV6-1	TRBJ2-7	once	TGTGCCAGCCGGGACACGAAGTACGAGCAGTACTTC	CASRDTKYEQYF
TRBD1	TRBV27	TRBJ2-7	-	TGTGCCAGCAGTTGGCAGGGGGCTGGCGTCTCCGAGCAGTACTTC	CASSWQGAGVSEQYF
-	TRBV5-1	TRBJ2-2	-	TGCGCCAGCAGTGAGGGATACACCGGGGAGCTGTTTTTT	CASSEGYTGELFF
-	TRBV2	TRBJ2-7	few	TGTGCCAGCAGTGGTAACAGGGACCACGAGCAGTACTTC	CASSGNRDHEQYF
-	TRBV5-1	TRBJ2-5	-	TGCGCCAGCAGCTCGCAGACTGACAGTCAGGGAGAGACCCAGTACTTC	CASSSQTDSQGETQYF
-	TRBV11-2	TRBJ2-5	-	TGTGCCAGCAGCTTAGCGTGGGAGACAGAGACCCAGTACTTC	CASSLAWETETQYF
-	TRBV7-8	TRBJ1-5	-	TGTGCCAGCAGCTTAGTTTATAGCAATCAGCCCCAGCATTTT	CASSLVYSNQPQHF
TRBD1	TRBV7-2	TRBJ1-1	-	TGTGCCAGCAGCTCCCCATCCCAGGGGGCAGGGTATAGCGAAGCTTTCTTT	CASSSPSQGAGYSEAFF
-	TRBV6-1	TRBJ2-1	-	TGTGCCAGCGGTGGACAGTACAGCAATGAGCAGTTCTTC	CASGGQYSNEQFF
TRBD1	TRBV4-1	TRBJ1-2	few	TGCGCCAGCAGCCAAGATTCCGTCGTTGGACAGGGGGCGGGAGGCTACACCTTC	CASSQDSVVGQGAGGYTF
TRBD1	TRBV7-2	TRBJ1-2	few	TGTGCCAGCAGCTTGGGGGGACAGATAAATAACTATGGCTACACCTTC	CASSLGGQINNYGYTF
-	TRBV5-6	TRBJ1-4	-	TGTGCCAGCAGCCCTGGGGGGGGCGAAAAACTGTTTTTT	CASSPGGGEKLFF
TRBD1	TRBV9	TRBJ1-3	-	TGTGCCAGCAGCCGGGACAGGGGGCAAATACAATCTGGAAACACCATATATTTT	CASSRDRGQIQSGNTIYF
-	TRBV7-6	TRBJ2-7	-	TGTGCCAGCAGCTTAGGAATCGACTTAACCTACGAGCAGTACTTC	CASSLGIDLTYEQYF
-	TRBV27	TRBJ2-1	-	TGTGCCAGCAGTCTCGTCGACACACGGTACAATGAGCAGTTCTTC	CASSLVDTRYNEQFF